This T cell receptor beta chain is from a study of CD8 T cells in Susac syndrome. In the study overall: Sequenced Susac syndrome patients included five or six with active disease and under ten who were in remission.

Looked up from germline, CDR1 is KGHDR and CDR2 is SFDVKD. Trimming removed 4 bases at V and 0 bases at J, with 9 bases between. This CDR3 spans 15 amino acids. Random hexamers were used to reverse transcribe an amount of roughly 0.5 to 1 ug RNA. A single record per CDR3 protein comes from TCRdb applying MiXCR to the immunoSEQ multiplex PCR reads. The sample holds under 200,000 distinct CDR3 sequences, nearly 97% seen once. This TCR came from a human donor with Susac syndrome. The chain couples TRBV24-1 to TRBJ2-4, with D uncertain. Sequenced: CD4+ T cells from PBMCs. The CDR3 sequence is CATSDDITAKNIQYF. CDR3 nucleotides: TGTGCCACCAGTGACGACATAACAGCCAAAAACATTCAGTACTTC.